Listed below are T cell receptor beta chains from one sample, sequenced in a study of human T cells and chemical hapten exposure. One entry per CDR3 protein, called by TCRdb with MiXCR from the RACE reads. This sample has a few hundred thousand distinct CDR3 sequences, with around 5% found just once. Sequencing was performed on whole blood, taken in connection with sensitization to the hapten diphenylcyclopropenone (DPC). These receptors were obtained from a woman younger than 35 with alopecia areata. Some clones in this sample may be carry-over from other donors' samples. Both conserved end residues are part of each CDR3. The order of the fields is clone size, CDR3 length, J gene, D gene, V gene, CDR3 DNA, CDR3 protein. The D gene is left open where the match is weak. Size is stated for part of the rows, as once, few or many counts, or as a class when the clone is expanded.

>many|15|TRBJ2-3|-|TRBV5-1
TGCGCCAGCAGCTTGGCCCAGGCTAGCACAGATACGCAGTATTTT
CASSLAQASTDTQYF
>few|14|TRBJ1-2|TRBD1|TRBV19
TGTGCCAGTAGAACTACAGGGGAGAGATATGGCTACACCTTC
CASRTTGERYGYTF
>few|13|TRBJ1-2|-|TRBV12-3/TRBV12-4
TGTGCCAGCAGACCGAGGACCGATTATGGCTACACCTTC
CASRPRTDYGYTF
>-|18|TRBJ2-1|TRBD2|TRBV12-3/TRBV12-4
TGTGCCAGCAGCCCTTCCGGGTGGCTAGCGGGGGGGAAAGGCGAGCAGTTCTTC
CASSPSGWLAGGKGEQFF
>many|12|TRBJ2-7|-|TRBV20-1
TGCAGTATCGAGACTTCCAGATACGAGCAGTACTTC
CSIETSRYEQYF
>-|12|TRBJ2-1|TRBD2|TRBV20-1
TGCAGTGGCGGGAGGAAAGTTTGGGAGCAGTTCTTC
CSGGRKVWEQFF
>many|17|TRBJ1-2|-|TRBV7-2
TGTGCCAGCAGCTCAACGTTTTCTGGGTGGGGTGACTATGGCTACACCTTC
CASSSTFSGWGDYGYTF
>-|16|TRBJ2-2|TRBD2|TRBV6-5
TGTGCCAGCAGGTCCTATAGCGGGGTAGACACCGGGGAGCTGTTTTTT
CASRSYSGVDTGELFF
>many|14|TRBJ2-3|-|TRBV27
TGTGCCAGCGTTCGTAGGGGCTCTACAGACACGCAGTATTTT
CASVRRGSTDTQYF
>few|15|TRBJ2-3|-|TRBV7-8
TGTGCCAGCAGCCGAACTAGGGCGGGCACAGATACGCAGTATTTT
CASSRTRAGTDTQYF
>many|16|TRBJ1-1|TRBD1|TRBV6-5
TGTGCCAGCAGACTACGGGTGACAGGGAGCCACACTGAAGCTTTCTTT
CASRLRVTGSHTEAFF
>few|11|TRBJ2-5|-|TRBV12-2
TGTGCAAGTCGCTTATCGGAGACCCAGTACTTC
CASRLSETQYF
>-|16|TRBJ2-3|TRBD2|TRBV24-1
TGTGCCACCAGTGCCATAGCGGGGACTAGCACAGATACGCAGTATTTT
CATSAIAGTSTDTQYF
>-|15|TRBJ2-1|-|TRBV18
TGTGCCAGCTCAATGGACGGAACATCATACAATGAGCAGTTCTTC
CASSMDGTSYNEQFF
>few|17|TRBJ2-4|-|TRBV9
TGTGCCAGCAGCGTAGGACTAGTCCCCCTGGGCAAAAACATTCAGTACTTC
CASSVGLVPLGKNIQYF
>few|16|TRBJ2-7|TRBD2|TRBV20-1
TGCAGTGCTGCCTACCCTCGGGGAGGGGAGACCTACGAGCAGTACTTC
CSAAYPRGGETYEQYF
>few|15|TRBJ1-5|-|TRBV5-1
TGCGCCAGCAGCTTGGGCTGGGACCGCAATCAGCCCCAGCATTTT
CASSLGWDRNQPQHF
>few|12|TRBJ1-6|-|TRBV7-9
TGTGCCAGCAGCTCCACCGTTCCACCCCTCCACTTT
CASSSTVPPLHF
>few|13|TRBJ2-5|-|TRBV14
TGTGCCAGCAGCTTACAAGACCAAGAGACCCAGTACTTC
CASSLQDQETQYF
>many|18|TRBJ2-3|TRBD1|TRBV7-9
TGTGCCAGCAGCCCTGGGACAGGGGGGACGATCCGCACAGATACGCAGTATTTT
CASSPGTGGTIRTDTQYF